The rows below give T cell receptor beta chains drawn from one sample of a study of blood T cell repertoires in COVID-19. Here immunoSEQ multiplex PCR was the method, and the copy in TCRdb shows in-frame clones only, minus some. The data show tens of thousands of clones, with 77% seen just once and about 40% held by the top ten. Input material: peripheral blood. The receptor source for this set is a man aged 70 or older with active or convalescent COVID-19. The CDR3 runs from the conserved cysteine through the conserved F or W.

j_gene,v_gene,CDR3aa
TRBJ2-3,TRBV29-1,CSVFGSGSTDTQYF
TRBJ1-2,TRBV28,CASSPGDRTIYGYTF
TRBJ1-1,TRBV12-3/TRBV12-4,CASSLWDRGQAFF
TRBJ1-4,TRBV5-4,CASSSGQGADPNEKLFF
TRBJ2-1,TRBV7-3,CASSSLSGGPYNEQFF
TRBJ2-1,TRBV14,CASSRDSDNEQFF
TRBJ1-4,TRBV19,CASSMDRTGRNEKLFF
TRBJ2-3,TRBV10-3,CAISGRREDPRTDTQYF
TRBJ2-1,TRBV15,CATSSSGRAYNEQFF
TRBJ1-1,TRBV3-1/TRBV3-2,CASSQVGLGTEAFF
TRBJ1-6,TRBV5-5,CASSRETVSTYNSPLHF
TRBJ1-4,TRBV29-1,CSVESGGVGEKLFF
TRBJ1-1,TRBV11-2,CASSLGGGFRNTEAFF
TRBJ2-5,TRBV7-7,CASSAGLAGGQETQYF
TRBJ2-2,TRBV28,CASEGLAGNTGELFF
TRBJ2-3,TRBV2,CASSSQASTDTQYF
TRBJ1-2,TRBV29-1,CSFEGTGDSYTF
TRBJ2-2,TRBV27,CASSFASGTVTNTGELFF
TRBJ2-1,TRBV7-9,CASSSSGGAPYNEQFF
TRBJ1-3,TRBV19,CASSPRTGLSGNTIYF
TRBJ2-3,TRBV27,CASSLGGGAFTDTQYF
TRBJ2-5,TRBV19,CASSPSGGPQETQYF
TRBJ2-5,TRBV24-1,CATSRGGEETQYF
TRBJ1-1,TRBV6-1,CASSEAGLTEAFF
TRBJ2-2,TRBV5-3,CARNRGMNTGELFF
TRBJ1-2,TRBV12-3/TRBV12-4,CASSSSGVAGYTF
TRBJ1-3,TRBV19,CASSIGAGRLGNTIYF
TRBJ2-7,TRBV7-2,CASRLGTSGSSYEQYF
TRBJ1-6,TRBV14,CASSQERGSPLHF